This TCR beta chain was profiled in a study of OX40 agonist ivuxolimab in advanced cancers. Study summary: Patients were roughly 81% male with ages roughly 20 to 90, mean 60.

TCRdb keeps only in-frame clones here, not all; method: immunoSEQ multiplex PCR. The sample lists 60,000 to 85,000 clones; roughly four fifths were seen once. Blood got drawn at baseline, again on cycle 4 day 1, and then on cycle 7 day 1. Findings of the study overall: Dose levels from 0.1 to 3.0 mg/kg saw CD4+ and CD8+ blood T cells expand clonally by week 6.

About this clone: Its antigen is not known.

Looked up from germline, CDR1 is MGHRA and CDR2 is YSYEKL. CDR3 length: 16 amino acids. The J segment lost 2 bases and the V segment lost 0 bases, leaving 6 bases of the junction unmatched. V gene TRBV4-1 combines with J gene TRBJ2-5, with TRBD1 identical over 7 bases. Source: CD4+ or CD8+ T cells sorted from blood, taken in a trial of the OX40 agonist ivuxolimab. This TCR derives from an adult with an advanced solid tumor such as melanoma, head and neck, liver or kidney cancer. CDR3 nucleotides: TGCGCCAGCAGCCAAGACAGGGGGAAAACTCAAGAGACCCAGTACTTC. As protein: CASSQDRGKTQETQYF.